Shown below are 9 T cell receptor beta chains from a single sample sequenced in a study of T-cell reconstitution after alpha-beta-depleted transplantation in children. As it was prepared, the TCRbeta library received unique molecular identifiers. One entry per CDR3 protein, called by TCRdb with MiXCR from the PCR reads. The sample lists around 580,000 distinct CDR3 sequences; 27% were seen once. Sequences were derived from PBMCs, sampled before TCRalphabeta/CD19-depleted stem cell transplant. All receptors come from a boy younger than two with Wiskott-Aldrich syndrome, due to receive a stem cell transplant.

This clonotype appeared a few times. This sequence joins TRBV5-1 and TRBJ2-5; 9 bases map to TRBD2. Germline-derived CDR1 and CDR2 are SGHRS and YFSETQ. The CDR3 extends over 18 amino acids. The junction had 18 bases not matched to a gene; V was cut back by 3 bases and J by 6 bases. CDR3: CASSSNPTGGRVQKTQYF. In nucleotides, the CDR3 is TGCGCCAGCAGCTCGAACCCCACTGGCGGGAGGGTGCAGAAGACCCAGTACTTC.

The chain uses TRBV5-1 and TRBJ1-3, with D unclear. The germline V and J ends were trimmed by 0 bases and 0 bases, with 4 bases remaining between them. CDR3 length: 14 residues. Germline V gives CDR1 SGHRS, CDR2 YFSETQ. For the CDR3, the DNA is TGCGCCAGCAGCTTGGAACTCTCTGGAAACACCATATATTTT. Amino acid sequence: CASSLELSGNTIYF. The full variable domain, with the rest looked up from reference TRBV5-1 and TRBJ1-3, is KAGVTQTPRYLIKTRGQQVTLSCSPISGHRSVSWYQQTPGQGLQFLFEYFSETQRNKGNFPGRFSGRQFSNSRSEMNVSTLELGDSALYLCASSLELSGNTIYFGEGSWLTVV.

CDR3 sequence reads: CASSLVGGSDTEAFF. CDR3 coding DNA: TGTGCCAGCAGCTTGGTTGGGGGTAGCGACACTGAAGCTTTCTTT. This chain uses TRBV5-5 with TRBJ1-1, with D possibly TRBD1 on 5 matching bases. Deletions cut 0 bases from V and 3 bases from J, with 12 bases between. The CDR3 has 15 residues. Germline V gene sequence: CDR1 SGHKS, CDR2 YYEKEE (reference sequence).

The table lists this clonotype with a few counts. This chain uses TRBV2 with TRBJ2-1; possible D gene TRBD2, 6 bases. The CDR3 sequence is 15 residues long. Germline assignment: CDR1 SNHLY and CDR2 FYNNEI. With 5 bases removed from V and 3 bases from J, the gap between germline ends came to 14 bases. The CDR3 here is CASSKTRAGYNEQFF. The CDR3 DNA is TGTGCCAGCAGTAAGACTAGAGCGGGCTACAATGAGCAGTTCTTC.

The chain is built from TRBV5-6 and TRBJ2-1; a possible D gene is TRBD2 (6 bases). CDR1 is SGHDT, CDR2 YYEEEE, per germline. V dropped 4 bases and J dropped 3 bases, with 14 bases sitting between them. The CDR3 length is 15 residues. CDR3 bases: TGTGCCAGCAGCGGGGGGAGCGAGAGCTACAATGAGCAGTTCTTC. It is translated as CASSGGSESYNEQFF.

The V call is TRBV24-1, the J call TRBJ2-1; 9 bases align to TRBD2. V dropped 3 bases and J dropped 8; count of bases not matched to a gene: 13. Per the germline V gene, CDR1 is KGHDR and CDR2 is SFDVKD. This CDR3 has 17 residues. CDR3 sequence (DNA): TGTGCCACCAGTGATCCGCGGGGCGGGAGGGCCGAGTATGAGCAGTTCTTC. Translating gives CATSDPRGGRAEYEQFF.

This clonotype was seen a few times. The chain carries TRBV18 and TRBJ2-3, with 7 bases aligning to TRBD2. Germline-derived CDR1 and CDR2 are KGHSH and LQKENI. The length of the CDR3 is 14 residues. The junction had 4 bases not matched to a gene; V was cut back by 3 bases and J by 4 bases. In DNA form, the CDR3 reads TGTGCCAGCTCACCCGGGACTAAAGCAGATACGCAGTATTTT. Translated, it gives CASSPGTKADTQYF. The full variable domain, its missing parts supplied by reference TRBV18 and TRBJ2-3, is NAGVMQNPRHLVRRRGQEARLRCSPMKGHSHVYWYRQLPEEGLKFMVYLQKENIIDESGMPKERFSAEFPKEGPSILRIQQVVRGDSAAYFCASSPGTKADTQYFGPGTRLTVL.

There are a few counts of this clonotype. The chain carries TRBV21-1 and TRBJ2-2; no check of the table's D call, TRBD2, against the DNA was made. TRBV21-1 is marked as a pseudogene. The CDR3 has 15 residues. In nucleotides, the CDR3 is TGTGCCAGCAGACGGGAGCGGGAGAACACCGGGGAGCTGTTTTTT. Protein sequence: CASRRERENTGELFF.

This chain joins TRBV12-3 or TRBV12-4 and TRBJ2-7, with a possible D match to TRBD1 (6 bases). V lost 6 bases, J lost 3 bases, and 15 bases lay in between. The CDR3 is 14 amino acids. CDR3 residues: CASRPSTGRYEQYF. In DNA, the CDR3 is TGTGCCAGCAGGCCCTCTACAGGGCGCTACGAGCAGTACTTC.